The 4 T cell receptor beta chains in this list originate from one sample, sequenced in a study of T cells in Graves' hyperthyroidism and ophthalmopathy. Authors of the study amplified TCR beta CDR3 regions from RNA transcripts. With the HTBI primer set, the TCR CDR3 went through a first round of RT-PCR. In TCRdb, the multiplex PCR reads were re-called with MiXCR into one record per CDR3 protein. Of roughly 180,000 distinct CDR3 sequences in the sample, over 15% were seen once. The sample taken for sequencing was blood. Receptor source: a woman aged 50 to 60 with Graves' hyperthyroidism.

This clonotype has just a few counts. The genes are TRBV9 and TRBJ1-1, with TRBD1 matching over 9 bases. Trimming at V came to 4 bases and at J to 1 base, leaving 5 bases not matched to a gene. CDR3 length: 15 residues. Germline CDR1 SGDLS, CDR2 YYNGEE. This chain's CDR3 is CASSITGGANTEAFF. The CDR3 bases are TGTGCCAGCAGCATAACAGGGGGCGCGAACACTGAAGCTTTCTTT.

This clonotype occurred many times. This chain uses TRBV7-2 with TRBJ2-7; D possibly corresponds to TRBD2 (7 bases). Deletions cut 1 base from V and 4 bases from J, with 14 bases between. Looked up from germline, CDR1 is SGHTA and CDR2 is FQGNSA. CDR3 length equals 15 residues. The CDR3 DNA reads TGTGCCAGCAGCTTAGGCCCGGGGGGCCCTTACGAGCAGTACTTC. Translation: CASSLGPGGPYEQYF.

The sample holds a few counts of this clonotype. The chain couples TRBV3-1 to TRBJ2-4; D may be TRBD1 (5 bases). CDR1 LGHDT and CDR2 YNNKEL come from the germline V gene (reference sequence). CDR3 length: 18 amino acids. With 1 base removed from V and 2 bases from J, the gap between germline ends came to 18 bases. This CDR3 reads CASSQGQGWGGTKNIQYF. The DNA of the CDR3 is TGTGCCAGCAGCCAAGGGCAGGGATGGGGCGGTACCAAAAACATTCAGTACTTC.

This clonotype was picked up many times. The chain links TRBV6-2 or TRBV6-3 to TRBJ1-1; a weak D match, TRBD1 (6 bases). Trimming shortened V by 0 bases and J by 0 bases, and 8 bases separated the two germline ends. CDR3 length equals 15 residues. In germline, CDR1 is MNHEY, CDR2 SVGEGT. CDR3 coding DNA: TGTGCCAGCAGTTACTCGGGACACCTGAACACTGAAGCTTTCTTT. Its protein is CASSYSGHLNTEAFF.